These T cell receptor beta chains were read from a single sample in a study of blood T cell repertoires in COVID-19. Sequencing was performed with immunoSEQ multiplex PCR; in TCRdb, only in-frame clones are kept and a portion is missing. The sample lists 200,000 to 250,000 clones, 88% occurring once. The specimen was peripheral blood. The receptors originated from a middle-aged woman who had recovered from COVID-19. Both conserved end residues are part of each CDR3. The D gene is left open where the match is weak. Size values are once, few and many counts, or a class for expanded clones, and some rows have none.

CDR3 DNA	CDR3 protein	J gene	clone size	V gene	D gene
TGTGCCAGCAGCCAAGATCAGGCTAGCGGGAACTACGAGCAGTACTTC	CASSQDQASGNYEQYF	TRBJ2-7	.	TRBV4-2	TRBD2
TGTGCCAGCAGCCATCAAGGGGAGGGCTCCAACACCGGGGAGCTGTTTTTT	CASSHQGEGSNTGELFF	TRBJ2-2	.	TRBV9	TRBD2
TGTGCCAGCAACCCGGACAGGCGATACGGAGATACGCAGTATTTT	CASNPDRRYGDTQYF	TRBJ2-3	.	TRBV6-6	TRBD1
TGTGCCAGTGCCGACAGGGACTATGGCTACACCTTC	CASADRDYGYTF	TRBJ1-2	.	TRBV19	TRBD1
TGTGCCAGCAGCCAAGATTCCAGCGGGATCTCCTACGAGCAGTACTTC	CASSQDSSGISYEQYF	TRBJ2-7	.	TRBV4-2	TRBD2
TGTGCCACCAGCGCCCTGGGTTTTAGCCCCCAAGAGACCCAGTACTTC	CATSALGFSPQETQYF	TRBJ2-5	.	TRBV15	.
TGTGCCAGCAGTGAGGAGACGTCTCTATCTGGCTACACCTTC	CASSEETSLSGYTF	TRBJ1-2	once	TRBV6-1	.
TGTGCCAGCTCACCGAGGACAGGGGTCGAGACCCAGTACTTC	CASSPRTGVETQYF	TRBJ2-5	.	TRBV18	TRBD1
TGTGCCAGCAGCCCACAAGGGGCCCTATATCCCTACGAGCAGTACTTC	CASSPQGALYPYEQYF	TRBJ2-7	.	TRBV11-2	.
TGTGCCAGCAGTAGCGACAGGGGGCCAAGGTGGACCCAGTACTTC	CASSSDRGPRWTQYF	TRBJ2-5	.	TRBV27	TRBD1
TGTGCCACCAGCAGAACGGGACAGGGATACAATGAGCAGTTCTTC	CATSRTGQGYNEQFF	TRBJ2-1	.	TRBV15	TRBD1
TGTGCCAGCAGCCCGACAGGGACCGAGCAGTACTTC	CASSPTGTEQYF	TRBJ2-7	.	TRBV3-1/TRBV3-2	TRBD1
TGTGCCTGGAGTGTATTAGGAGTCCAGCCCCAGCATTTT	CAWSVLGVQPQHF	TRBJ1-5	.	TRBV30	.
TGTGCCAGCAGTACCACTAGCGGGAGGGCGGTAGGGAATGAGCAGTTCTTC	CASSTTSGRAVGNEQFF	TRBJ2-1	once	TRBV28	TRBD2
TGTGCCACCAGCAGAGCCAGGTTAAATGAAAAACTGTTTTTT	CATSRARLNEKLFF	TRBJ1-4	.	TRBV15	.
TGTGCCAGCAGCCAAGGAGGGAGGTCCTACAATGAGCAGTTCTTC	CASSQGGRSYNEQFF	TRBJ2-1	.	TRBV3-1/TRBV3-2	.
TGTGCCAGCAGCGTAGGACCGGGACAGGGGTCCTACGAGCAGTACTTC	CASSVGPGQGSYEQYF	TRBJ2-7	.	TRBV9	TRBD1
TGTGCCAGCAGTTCGGGGACAGCCCTCTCCTACGAGCAGTACTTC	CASSSGTALSYEQYF	TRBJ2-7	.	TRBV27	TRBD1
TGTGCCAGTAGCCCGGGACAACCTGGGGAGCTGTTTTTT	CASSPGQPGELFF	TRBJ2-2	.	TRBV19	.
TGTGCCATCATGGAGGGGTTAAACTATGGCTACACCTTC	CAIMEGLNYGYTF	TRBJ1-2	.	TRBV10-3	.
TGCGCCAGCACACTACCCAGCTCCTACAATGAGCAGTTCTTC	CASTLPSSYNEQFF	TRBJ2-1	.	TRBV5-1	.
TGTGCCAGCAGCTTGGGCATCAGTCCCTACGAGCAGTACTTC	CASSLGISPYEQYF	TRBJ2-7	few	TRBV5-4	.
TGTGCCAGCAGAACGGGACAGGTAGGCTCCTACGAGCAGTACTTC	CASRTGQVGSYEQYF	TRBJ2-7	.	TRBV2	TRBD1
TGTGCCAGCAGCTTGGGACAGGGGTTCAATGAGCAGTTCTTC	CASSLGQGFNEQFF	TRBJ2-1	.	TRBV7-9	TRBD1
TGTGCCAGCAGCCCGGTCGGGACTTACTCCGAAAAACTGTTTTTT	CASSPVGTYSEKLFF	TRBJ1-4	once	TRBV27	.
TGTGCCAGCAGCTTGGCGGGACTAGCGGGACCCTCCTACAATGAGCAGTTCTTC	CASSLAGLAGPSYNEQFF	TRBJ2-1	.	TRBV7-9	TRBD2
TGTGCCAGCGGCCTCCGGACAGGGGGCGGGGAGACCCAGTACTTC	CASGLRTGGGETQYF	TRBJ2-5	once	TRBV6-5	TRBD1
TGTGCCAGCAGTTACTCCGTTTATAGACAAGAGACCCAGTACTTC	CASSYSVYRQETQYF	TRBJ2-5	.	TRBV6-2/TRBV6-3	.
TGCGCCAGCAGCCCTTTTGAAGCGGGGGGTACAGATACGCAGTATTTT	CASSPFEAGGTDTQYF	TRBJ2-3	.	TRBV5-1	TRBD2
TGTGCCACCAGCCTTTACAATGAGCAGTTCTTC	CATSLYNEQFF	TRBJ2-1	once	TRBV24-1	.
TGTGCCAGCAGAACACAGGGGGGAGAGCAGTACTTC	CASRTQGGEQYF	TRBJ2-7	once	TRBV12-3/TRBV12-4	TRBD1
TGTGCCAGCGTTCCCCGGACAACGAACACCGGGGAGCTGTTTTTT	CASVPRTTNTGELFF	TRBJ2-2	.	TRBV2	.
TGTGCCAGCAGTGAGGTGTTGGGGAGAGGAAACACCATATATTTT	CASSEVLGRGNTIYF	TRBJ1-3	.	TRBV6-1	.
TGTGCCAGCAGCCCTCCCCGGGGGTCCTACGAGCAGTACTTC	CASSPPRGSYEQYF	TRBJ2-7	.	TRBV3-1/TRBV3-2	.
TGCGCCAGCAGCCAAGGGACAGGGGCGGCCGGCTACACCTTC	CASSQGTGAAGYTF	TRBJ1-2	.	TRBV4-3	TRBD1
TGTGCCAGCAGTGACAGGGGTCGGTATGGTGGCTACACCTTC	CASSDRGRYGGYTF	TRBJ1-2	.	TRBV28	TRBD1
TGCGCCAGCAGCGCTACTAGGGCGGGAGAGACCCAGTACTTC	CASSATRAGETQYF	TRBJ2-5	.	TRBV5-1	.
TGTGCCAGCAGTCGCCGCCCAAACGCGAATTCACCCCTCCACTTT	CASSRRPNANSPLHF	TRBJ1-6	.	TRBV6-5	.
TGCAGCGTTGAATACCAGTCTAACTATGGCTACACCTTC	CSVEYQSNYGYTF	TRBJ1-2	.	TRBV29-1	.
TGCGCCAGCAGCTTGCCGACAAGCACAGATACGCAGTATTTT	CASSLPTSTDTQYF	TRBJ2-3	.	TRBV5-1	.
TGTGCCAGCAGCGTAGGGACAGGGGACGGCTACACCTTC	CASSVGTGDGYTF	TRBJ1-2	.	TRBV9	TRBD1
TGTGCCAGCAGCATGGGACAGGTGGTCTTGCATGGCTACACCTTC	CASSMGQVVLHGYTF	TRBJ1-2	.	TRBV7-9	TRBD1
TGTGCCAGCAGTTCGCCAGGGGGAGACATCGAAAAACTGTTTTTT	CASSSPGGDIEKLFF	TRBJ1-4	once	TRBV28	TRBD1
TGCGCCAGCAGCCAAACCCGGGACAGCTCCTACGAGCAGTACTTC	CASSQTRDSSYEQYF	TRBJ2-7	.	TRBV4-3	TRBD1
TGTGCCAGCAGCCTAGCAGGGAGGAAGGGGGAGACCCAGTACTTC	CASSLAGRKGETQYF	TRBJ2-5	once	TRBV14	.
TGTGCCAGCAGCCAATCTTCGGGGTTAAGCTCCTACGAGCAGTACTTC	CASSQSSGLSSYEQYF	TRBJ2-7	.	TRBV3-1/TRBV3-2	.
TGTGCCAGCAAGAGGGAGGGCCTTAGCACAGATACGCAGTATTTT	CASKREGLSTDTQYF	TRBJ2-3	.	TRBV6-4	TRBD2
TGTGCCAGCAGCTCGACACAGGGGACCTACGAGCAGTACTTC	CASSSTQGTYEQYF	TRBJ2-7	.	TRBV5-4	TRBD1
TGCGCCAGCAGCCAAGACCTAGCGGGGGCCTACAATGAGCAGTTCTTC	CASSQDLAGAYNEQFF	TRBJ2-1	.	TRBV4-3	TRBD2
TGTGCCAGCAGCTTGGAGGGGCTAGCGAGAACACAAGAGACCCAGTACTTC	CASSLEGLARTQETQYF	TRBJ2-5	.	TRBV5-6	.
TGCGCCAGCAGCTCCTACCCCGGGGAGCTGTTTTTT	CASSSYPGELFF	TRBJ2-2	.	TRBV5-1	.
TGTGCCAGCAGTTTAGAGGGGGCCTATGAGCAGTTCTTC	CASSLEGAYEQFF	TRBJ2-1	few	TRBV28	TRBD1
TGTGCCAGCAGAATACAGGGGAGTAATAATTCACCCCTCCACTTT	CASRIQGSNNSPLHF	TRBJ1-6	few	TRBV6-6	TRBD1
TGTGCCTGGGCAATTCCGAGGGTAACCGGGGAGCTGTTTTTT	CAWAIPRVTGELFF	TRBJ2-2	.	TRBV30	.
TGTGCCAGCAGAGATACCGGGACTATCAGCTCCTACAATGAGCAGTTCTTC	CASRDTGTISSYNEQFF	TRBJ2-1	.	TRBV11-3	TRBD2